Presented here are 18 T cell receptor beta chains from one specimen sequenced in a study of T-cell memory formation after mild COVID-19. One entry per CDR3 protein results from TCRdb running MiXCR on the 5' RACE reads. The data hold fewer than 450,000 distinct CDR3 sequences, with approximately 24% observed a single time. Sequences were obtained from PBMCs or a T cell subset sorted from them (not recorded which). These receptors were collected from an adult woman who had mild COVID-19 (a few samples of this study predate the infection). Cell type and time point are not known.

CDR3 protein: CASSWGQANYGYTF. CDR3 nucleotides: TGTGCCAGCAGCTGGGGACAGGCGAACTATGGCTACACCTTC. The chain couples TRBV5-6 to TRBJ1-2, with 8 bases fitting TRBD1. This CDR3 comprises 14 residues. In germline, CDR1 is SGHDT, CDR2 YYEEEE. The V gene end was trimmed by 3 bases and the J gene end by 2 bases; junction bases not matched to a gene: 3.

Written as DNA, the CDR3 is TGTGCCAGCAGCTTCCGGGGTACTGATGGGGCCAACGTCCTGACTTTC. The encoded protein is CASSFRGTDGANVLTF. The chain recombines TRBV7-2 with TRBJ2-6; the D gene is possibly TRBD2 (5 bases). V lost 3 bases and J 3 bases, leaving 12 bases between the germline ends. CDR1 and CDR2 (germline): SGHTA, FQGNSA. The CDR3 has 16 amino acids.

The chain combines TRBV29-1 with TRBJ2-3; TRBD1 might be the D (6 bases). The CDR3 contains 13 residues. Germline V gives CDR1 SQVTM, CDR2 ANQGSEA. V was pared by 6 bases and J by 1 base, with 11 bases between. Written as DNA, the CDR3 is TGCAGCGTACGACAGGAGGGCACAGATACGCAGTATTTT. It translates to CSVRQEGTDTQYF.

This clonotype turned up a few times. In nucleotides, the CDR3 is TGCGCCAGCAGCCCCGACAGCAGTACTAATGAAAAACTGTTTTTT. This encodes CASSPDSSTNEKLFF. The chain joins TRBV5-1 to TRBJ1-4; weak D call: TRBD1 (5 bases). V shed 4 bases and J shed 2 bases, with 12 bases lying between them. Per the germline V gene, CDR1 is SGHRS and CDR2 is YFSETQ. The CDR3 is made up of 15 amino acids.

This clonotype was picked up a small number of times. V and J are TRBV18 and TRBJ1-1, with D uncertain. From germline, CDR1 is KGHSH and CDR2 LQKENI. Trimming removed 8 bases at V and 4 bases at J, with 17 bases between. The length of the CDR3 is 14 residues. The CDR3 DNA follows: TGTGCCAGCCTCCGCCGGGAGGGTGGCACTGAAGCTTTCTTT. Translating it yields CASLRREGGTEAFF.

This clonotype was picked up a small number of times. V usage is TRBV24-1 and J usage is TRBJ2-1, with 8 positions matching TRBD1. Germline loops: CDR1 KGHDR, CDR2 SFDVKD. Trimming removed 4 bases from V and 2 bases from J; junction bases left unmatched: 6. The CDR3 has 16 residues. CDR3 region: CATSERGQATYNEQFF. CDR3 sequence (DNA): TGTGCCACCAGTGAGAGGGGACAGGCAACCTACAATGAGCAGTTCTTC.

This clonotype has only a few counts. The chain joins TRBV15 to TRBJ2-7; 11 bases fit TRBD1. This CDR3 spans 15 amino acids. Germline V CDR1 and CDR2: LNHNV, YYDKDF (reference sequence). Trimming took 3 bases from V and 7 from J; bases not matched to a gene: 8. The DNA for the CDR3 is TGTGCCACCAGCAGGGACAGGGGGCTGTTTTGGGAGCAGTACTTC. Protein sequence: CATSRDRGLFWEQYF.

The gene calls are TRBV12-3 or TRBV12-4 and TRBJ2-1; 10 bases line up with TRBD2. The CDR3 loop spans 15 amino acids. The V and J ends lost 4 bases and 3 bases, in that order; junction bases with no gene match: 3. DNA of the CDR3: TGTGCCAGCAGTTCGGGACTAGCGAACTACAATGAGCAGTTCTTC. As protein: CASSSGLANYNEQFF.

The chain combines TRBV12-3 or TRBV12-4 with TRBJ1-5; D is unclear. There are 15 residues in the CDR3. The V end was cut by 4 bases, the J end by 5 bases, with 15 bases between. The CDR3 coding sequence is TGTGCCAGCAGTTACTGGTGGGAGGTGGATCAGCCCCAGCATTTT. Its protein is CASSYWWEVDQPQHF.

This clonotype was recorded once. The rearrangement uses TRBV19 and TRBJ2-7, with 7 bases identical to TRBD2. The CDR3 is 14 amino acids. The germline CDR1 and CDR2 sequences are LNHDA and SQIVND (reference sequence). J was trimmed by 3 bases and V by 3 bases; bases with no gene match: 5. The CDR3 reads CASSISGGFYEQYF. The CDR3 DNA is TGTGCCAGTAGTATCTCGGGAGGCTTCTACGAGCAGTACTTC.

The rearrangement joins TRBV6-4 to TRBJ2-1; D perhaps matches TRBD2 (6 bases). Germline assignment: CDR1 MRHNA and CDR2 SNTAGT. The CDR3 totals 14 residues. Trimming shortened V by 0 bases and J by 7 bases, and 10 bases separated the two germline ends. This chain's CDR3 is CASSDSGTRNEQFF. The CDR3 DNA is TGTGCCAGCAGTGACTCGGGGACTCGAAATGAGCAGTTCTTC.

This clonotype appeared a few times. V is TRBV6-5 and J is TRBJ2-1, with D possibly being TRBD2 (6 bases). CDR3 size: 15 residues. Trimming left V 3 bases short and J 5 bases short, with 14 bases between. Germline CDR1 reads MNHEY; CDR2 reads SVGAGI. CDR3 DNA: TGTGCCAGCAGTTATAGCGGACGGAGAAACAATGAGCAGTTCTTC. Protein: CASSYSGRRNNEQFF.

The chain employs TRBV4-3 and TRBJ2-1; D not resolved. V was clipped by 0 bases and J by 0 bases, with 6 bases between them. Germline values: CDR1 LGHNA, CDR2 YSLEER. The CDR3 has 15 amino acids. The CDR3 here is CASSQEIYSYNEQFF. The DNA of the CDR3 is TGCGCCAGCAGCCAAGAGATTTACTCCTACAATGAGCAGTTCTTC.

This chain joins TRBV20-1 and TRBJ1-1; D perhaps matches TRBD1 (5 bases). The CDR3 loop spans 13 amino acids. Germline CDR1 reads DFQATT; CDR2 reads SNEGSKA (reference sequence). Trimming removed 5 bases at V and 5 bases at J, with 15 bases between. The CDR3 loop reads CSAGTTGGTEAFF. For the CDR3, the DNA is TGCAGTGCTGGAACGACCGGGGGGACTGAAGCTTTCTTT.

The chain joins TRBV15 to TRBJ1-2, with 7 bases fitting TRBD1. With V trimmed by 3 bases and J by 4 bases, 8 bases remained unmatched. The CDR3 is 15 amino acids. Germline V gene lookup returns CDR1 LNHNV and CDR2 YYDKDF (reference sequence). The CDR3 region has the DNA TGTGCCACCAGCAGTGAACAGGGGTTGAGCTATGGCTACACCTTC. Translating it yields CATSSEQGLSYGYTF.

The CDR3: CASSLIAHRVENEQFF. CDR3 in DNA: TGTGCCAGCAGCTTAATAGCGCATCGAGTCGAAAATGAGCAGTTCTTC. V and J are TRBV7-9 and TRBJ2-1, with D perhaps TRBD2 (5 bases). V was pared by 2 bases and J by 7 bases, with 18 bases between. Germline V gene data show CDR1 as SEHNR and CDR2 as FQNEAQ (reference sequence). This CDR3 contains 16 residues.

This sequence joins TRBV29-1 and TRBJ1-2; D unclear. The length of the CDR3 is 12 residues. Looked up from germline, CDR1 is SQVTM and CDR2 is ANQGSEA. V was pared by 4 bases and J by 7 bases, with 13 bases between. The CDR3 reads CSVVREGSGYTF. The DNA of the CDR3 is TGCAGCGTTGTTCGGGAAGGCAGTGGCTACACCTTC.

The V and J genes are TRBV7-3 and TRBJ1-1; D is undetermined. This CDR3 has 16 residues. Germline CDR1 is SGHTA and CDR2 is FQGTGA. V was trimmed by 2 bases and J by 0 bases, leaving 13 bases between them. The CDR3 nucleotides are TGTGCCAGCAGCTTATACCCACCGGCCATGAACACTGAAGCTTTCTTT. Its protein is CASSLYPPAMNTEAFF.